Sequencing of this T cell receptor beta chain was carried out in a study of cytomegalovirus exposure and HLA in healthy donors. On the study more broadly: In an early release, HLA-typed donors contributed tens of millions of unique TCR sequences.

This clone has only one observation. Its specificity is not known. Germline values: CDR1 MDHEN, CDR2 SYDVKM. The CDR3 spans 14 residues. Trimming removed 6 bases at V and 3 bases at J, with 15 bases between. Notes on the study in general: In a later analysis, TCR beta V- and J-gene trimming showed a link to a missense DCLRE1C variant.

Both 60 Vbeta primers and 13 Jbeta primers went into the PCR. Generated by immunoSEQ multiplex PCR, the TCRdb table keeps only in-frame clones and is missing some. The profile shows 110,000 to 150,000 clones, 80% to 85% of them singletons. The specimen was PBMCs. The clonotype comes from a boy between 2 and 10 years old in good health and CMV-seronegative. The chain is built from TRBV28 and TRBJ2-7; D is possibly TRBD1 (7 bases). The CDR3 DNA sequence: TGTGCCAGCAGCGGAACAGGGGAGGTCTACGAGCAGTACTTC. This gives the protein CASSGTGEVYEQYF.